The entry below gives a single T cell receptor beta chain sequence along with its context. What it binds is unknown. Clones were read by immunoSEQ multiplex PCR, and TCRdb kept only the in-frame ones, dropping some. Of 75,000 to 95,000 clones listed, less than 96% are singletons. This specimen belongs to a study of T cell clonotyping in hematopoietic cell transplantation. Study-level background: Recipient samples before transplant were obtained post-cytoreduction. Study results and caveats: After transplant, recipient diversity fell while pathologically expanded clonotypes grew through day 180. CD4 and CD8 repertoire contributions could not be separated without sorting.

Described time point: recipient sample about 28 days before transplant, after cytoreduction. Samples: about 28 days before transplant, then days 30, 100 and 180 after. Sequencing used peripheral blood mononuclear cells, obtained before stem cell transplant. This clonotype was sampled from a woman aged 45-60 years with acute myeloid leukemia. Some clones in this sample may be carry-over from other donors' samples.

CDR3 sequence reads: CASSAQTANYGYTF. The DNA of the CDR3 is TGTGCCAGCAGTGCCCAAACAGCTAACTATGGCTACACCTTC. The chain has TRBV25-1 and TRBJ1-2; D gene unclear. V was cut by 4 bases and J by 0 bases, with 9 bases left in between. Germline V gene lookup returns CDR1 MGHDK and CDR2 SYGVNS. This CDR3 has 14 amino acids.